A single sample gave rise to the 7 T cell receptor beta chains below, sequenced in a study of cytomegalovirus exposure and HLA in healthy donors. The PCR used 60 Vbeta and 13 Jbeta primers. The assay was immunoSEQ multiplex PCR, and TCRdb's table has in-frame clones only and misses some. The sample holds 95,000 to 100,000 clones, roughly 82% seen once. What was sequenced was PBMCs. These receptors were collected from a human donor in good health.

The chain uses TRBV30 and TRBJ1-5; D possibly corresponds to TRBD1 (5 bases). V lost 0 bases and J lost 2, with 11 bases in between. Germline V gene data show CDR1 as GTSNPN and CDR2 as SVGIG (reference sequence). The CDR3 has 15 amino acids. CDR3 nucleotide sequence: TGTGCCTGGAGTGTACAAGGGGTACGCAATCAGCCCCAGCATTTT. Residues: CAWSVQGVRNQPQHF.

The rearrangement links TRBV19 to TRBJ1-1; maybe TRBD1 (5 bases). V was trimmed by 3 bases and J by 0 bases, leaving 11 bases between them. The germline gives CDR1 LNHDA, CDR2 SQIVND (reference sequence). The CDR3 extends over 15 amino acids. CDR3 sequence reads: CASSIWGDMNTEAFF. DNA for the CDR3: TGTGCCAGTAGTATTTGGGGCGACATGAACACTGAAGCTTTCTTT.

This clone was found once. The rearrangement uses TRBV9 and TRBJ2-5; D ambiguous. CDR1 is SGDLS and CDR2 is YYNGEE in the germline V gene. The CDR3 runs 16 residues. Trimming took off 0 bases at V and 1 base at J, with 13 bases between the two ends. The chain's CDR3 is CASSVGGTIGQETQYF. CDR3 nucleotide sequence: TGTGCCAGCAGCGTAGGTGGTACTATAGGCCAAGAGACCCAGTACTTC.

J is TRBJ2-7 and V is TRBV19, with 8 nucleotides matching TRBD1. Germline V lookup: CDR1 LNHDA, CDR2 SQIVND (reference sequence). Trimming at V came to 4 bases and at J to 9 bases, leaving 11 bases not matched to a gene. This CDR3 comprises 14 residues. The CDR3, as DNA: TGTGCCAGTAGTACGGACAGGGACTTCAACGGGCAGTACTTC. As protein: CASSTDRDFNGQYF.

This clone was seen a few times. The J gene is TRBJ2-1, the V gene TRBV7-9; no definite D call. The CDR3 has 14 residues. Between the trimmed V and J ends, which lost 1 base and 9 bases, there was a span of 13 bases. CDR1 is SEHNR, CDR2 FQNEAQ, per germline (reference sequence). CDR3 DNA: TGTGCCAGCAGCTTAGGCGGTCAAAACTCTGAGCAGTTCTTC. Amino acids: CASSLGGQNSEQFF. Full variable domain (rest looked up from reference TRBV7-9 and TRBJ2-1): DTGVSQNPRHKITKRGQNVTFRCDPISEHNRLYWYRQTLGQGPEFLTYFQNEAQLEKSRLLSDRFSAERPKGSFSTLEIQRTEQGDSAMYLCASSLGGQNSEQFFGPGTRLTVL.

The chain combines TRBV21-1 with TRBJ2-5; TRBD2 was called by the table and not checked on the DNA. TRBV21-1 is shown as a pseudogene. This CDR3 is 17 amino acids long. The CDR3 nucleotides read TGTGCCAGCAGCAAAGGGGTTAGCGGGGGAAAACAAGAGACCCAGTACTTC. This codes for CASSKGVSGGKQETQYF.

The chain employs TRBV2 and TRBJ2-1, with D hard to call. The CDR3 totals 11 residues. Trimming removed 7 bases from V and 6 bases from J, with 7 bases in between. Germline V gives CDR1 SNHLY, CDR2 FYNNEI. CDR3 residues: CASTLANEQFF. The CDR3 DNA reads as TGTGCCAGCACTCTGGCCAATGAGCAGTTCTTC.